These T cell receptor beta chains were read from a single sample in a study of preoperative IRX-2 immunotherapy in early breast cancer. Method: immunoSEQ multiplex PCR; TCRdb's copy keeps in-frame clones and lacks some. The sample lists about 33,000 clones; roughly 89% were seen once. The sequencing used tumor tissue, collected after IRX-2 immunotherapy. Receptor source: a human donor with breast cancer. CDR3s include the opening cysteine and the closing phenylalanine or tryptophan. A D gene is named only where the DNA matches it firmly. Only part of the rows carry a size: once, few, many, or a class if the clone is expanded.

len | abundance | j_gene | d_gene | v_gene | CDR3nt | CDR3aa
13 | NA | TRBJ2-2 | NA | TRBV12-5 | TGTGCCACCCGCGGGGCGAACACCGGGGAGCTGTTTTTT | CATRGANTGELFF
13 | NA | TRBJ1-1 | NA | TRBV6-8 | TGTGCCAGCAGGGGCCCAGGGAACACTGAAGCTTTCTTT | CASRGPGNTEAFF
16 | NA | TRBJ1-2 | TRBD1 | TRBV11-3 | TGTGCCAGCAGCTCCTTAGGGGGGGGACAGCTCTATGGCTACACCTTC | CASSSLGGGQLYGYTF
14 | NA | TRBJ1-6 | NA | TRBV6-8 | TGTGCCAGCGCCCCGAGTGGGTGGGGCGTGACCCTCCACTTT | CASAPSGWGVTLHF
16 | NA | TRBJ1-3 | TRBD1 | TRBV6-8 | TGTGCCAGCAGCCAACTAACCGGCCCCAGGGGGACCACCATATATTTT | CASSQLTGPRGTTIYF
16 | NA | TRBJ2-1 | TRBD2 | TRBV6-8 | TGTGCCAGCAGTACCAGTAGCGGGGGGGCAGGCACTGAGCAGTTCTTC | CASSTSSGGAGTEQFF
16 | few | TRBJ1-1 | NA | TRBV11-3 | TGTGCCAGCAGCTTGTATGCCCTCCGCATGGACACTGAAGCTTTCTTT | CASSLYALRMDTEAFF
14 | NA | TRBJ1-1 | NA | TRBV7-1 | TGTGCCAGCAGCTTGGCCGGGAGAAACACTGAAGCTTTCTTT | CASSLAGRNTEAFF
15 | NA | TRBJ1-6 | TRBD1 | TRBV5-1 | TGCGCCAGCAGCTGGGACAGGGGGAAGAATTCACCCCTCCACTTT | CASSWDRGKNSPLHF
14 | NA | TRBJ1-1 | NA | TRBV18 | TGTGCCAGCTCACCGGGCAACGGCGGCACTGAAGCTTTCTTT | CASSPGNGGTEAFF
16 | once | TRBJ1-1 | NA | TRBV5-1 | TGCGCCAGCAGGAGTCAGGGGAAAATAATGAACACTGAAGCTTTCTTT | CASRSQGKIMNTEAFF
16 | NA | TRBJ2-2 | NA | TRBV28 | TGTGCCAGCAGCCCTTTGCGCAGCGGGAACACCGGGGAGCTGTTTTTT | CASSPLRSGNTGELFF
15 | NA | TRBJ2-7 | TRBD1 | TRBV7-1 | TGTGCCAGCAGCTTGGTGGGACAGGGGGCCTACGAGCAGTACTTC | CASSLVGQGAYEQYF
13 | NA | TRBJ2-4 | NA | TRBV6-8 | TGTGCCAGCAGTAGGATAGCCAAAAACATTCAGTACTTC | CASSRIAKNIQYF
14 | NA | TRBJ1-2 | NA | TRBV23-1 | TGCGCCAGCAGTCAAGAGGCCCAGGGCTATGGCTACACCTTC | CASSQEAQGYGYTF
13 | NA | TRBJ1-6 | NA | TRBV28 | TGTGCCAGCACCCCCAGAGGGAATTCACCCCTCCACTTT | CASTPRGNSPLHF
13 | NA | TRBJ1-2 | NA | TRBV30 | TGTGCCTGGGTCCGTGGGGGGCGCTATGGCTACACCTTC | CAWVRGGRYGYTF
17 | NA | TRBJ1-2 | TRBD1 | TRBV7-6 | TGTGCCAGCAGCCCGAGGGGACAGGGGGCGCCCGGCTATGGCTACACCTTC | CASSPRGQGAPGYGYTF
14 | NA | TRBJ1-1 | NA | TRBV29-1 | TGCAGCGTTGGGAGGAGTAGTGTAAACACTGAAGCTTTCTTT | CSVGRSSVNTEAFF
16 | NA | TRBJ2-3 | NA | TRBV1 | TGCGCCAGCAGCCCCCTGGGGGGAGTAGCCGCAGATACGCAGTATTTT | CASSPLGGVAADTQYF
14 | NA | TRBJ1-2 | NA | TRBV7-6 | TGTGCCAGCAGCCCGGCCGCTTCTCCTGGGGCCTACACCTTC | CASSPAASPGAYTF
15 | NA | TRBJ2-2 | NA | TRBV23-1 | TGCGCCAGCAGATCCGGGGCCGGGGGCACCGGGGAGCTGTTTTTT | CASRSGAGGTGELFF
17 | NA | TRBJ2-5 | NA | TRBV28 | TGTGCCAGCAGTTTACTGCAGTGGGACGGGACAATGGCGACCCAGTACTTC | CASSLLQWDGTMATQYF
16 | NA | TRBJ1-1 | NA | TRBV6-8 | TGTGCCAGCAGTTACTATCTTACAAGAGACGGCACTGAAGCTTTCTTT | CASSYYLTRDGTEAFF
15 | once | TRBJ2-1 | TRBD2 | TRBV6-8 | TGTGCCAGCAGTTACTCCCCTAGCGGGGGCAATGAGCAGTTCTTC | CASSYSPSGGNEQFF
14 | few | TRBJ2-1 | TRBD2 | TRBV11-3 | TGTGCCAGCAGTCCTAGCGGGGGGTACAATGAGCAGTTCTTC | CASSPSGGYNEQFF
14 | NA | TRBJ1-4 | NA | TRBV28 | TGTGCCAGCAGTTTACCCCAGGGAGGTGAAAAACTGTTTTTT | CASSLPQGGEKLFF
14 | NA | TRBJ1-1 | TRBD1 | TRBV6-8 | TGTGCCAGCAGTTTGGACAGGGTGAACACTGAAGCTTTCTTT | CASSLDRVNTEAFF
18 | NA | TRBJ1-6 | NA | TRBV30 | TGTGCCTGGGGGATTTCCATGGACTCAAGCTCCTATAATTCACCCCTCCACTTT | CAWGISMDSSSYNSPLHF
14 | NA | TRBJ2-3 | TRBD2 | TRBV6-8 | TGTGCCAGCAGGGATAGCGGGATCACAGATACGCAGTATTTT | CASRDSGITDTQYF
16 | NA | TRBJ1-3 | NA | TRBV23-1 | TGCGCCAGCAGCCAATCGGGCACACGCTCTGGAAACACCATATATTTT | CASSQSGTRSGNTIYF
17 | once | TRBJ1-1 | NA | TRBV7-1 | TGTGCCAGCAGCCGAAGGGCGGCCCTCGAGGATAACACTGAAGCTTTCTTT | CASSRRAALEDNTEAFF
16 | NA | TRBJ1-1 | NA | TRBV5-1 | TGCGCCAGCAGCTTTGGGTTGACAGGAGTGAACACTGAAGCTTTCTTT | CASSFGLTGVNTEAFF
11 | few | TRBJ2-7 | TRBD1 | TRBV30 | TGTGCCTGGGACAGGGGGGACGAGCAGTACTTC | CAWDRGDEQYF
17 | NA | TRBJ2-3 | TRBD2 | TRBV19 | TGTGCCAGTAGTATGGGACTAGCGGGGCGAAGCACAGATACGCAGTATTTT | CASSMGLAGRSTDTQYF
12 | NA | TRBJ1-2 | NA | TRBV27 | TGTGCCAGCTCCGGGGGGGGTCTGAGCTACACCTTC | CASSGGGLSYTF
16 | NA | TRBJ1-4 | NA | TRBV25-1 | TGTGCCAGCAGTCCGCCGACACTGGGAGGATTCGAAAAACTGTTTTTT | CASSPPTLGGFEKLFF
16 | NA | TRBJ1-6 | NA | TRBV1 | TGCGCCAGCAGACCAGGACAGAGCTCCTATAATTCACCCCTCCACTTT | CASRPGQSSYNSPLHF
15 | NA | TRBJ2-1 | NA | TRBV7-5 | TGTGCCAGCAGCCTCCGGGACTTACCTTACAATGAGCAGTTCTTC | CASSLRDLPYNEQFF
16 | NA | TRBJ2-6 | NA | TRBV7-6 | TGTGCCAGCAGCTTCTTCGGGGTCTCTGGGGCCAACGTCCTGACTTTC | CASSFFGVSGANVLTF
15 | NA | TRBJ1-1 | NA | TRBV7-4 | TGTGCCAGCAGCCCCCGATTAAACACAGACACTGAAGCTTTCTTT | CASSPRLNTDTEAFF
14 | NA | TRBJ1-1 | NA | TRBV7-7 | TGTGCCAGCAGCCCACCAGCCTCCGGGGGTGAAGCTTTCTTT | CASSPPASGGEAFF
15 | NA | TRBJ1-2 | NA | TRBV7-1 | TGTGCCAGCAGCCTACGAACCGAACTTAACTATGGCTACACCTTC | CASSLRTELNYGYTF
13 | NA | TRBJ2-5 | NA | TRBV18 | TGTGCCAGCTCACCGACGCTCCAAGAGACCCAGTACTTC | CASSPTLQETQYF
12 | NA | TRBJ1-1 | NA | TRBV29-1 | TGCAGCGTTGAGGGGGTGAGCACTGAAGCTTTCTTT | CSVEGVSTEAFF
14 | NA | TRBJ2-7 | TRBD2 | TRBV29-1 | TGCAGCGTTGTGGGGCGGGAGGCCCATTACGAGCAGTACTTC | CSVVGREAHYEQYF
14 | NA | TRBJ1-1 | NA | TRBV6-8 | TGTGCCTCCGGGGCCCATACAATGAACACTGAAGCTTTCTTT | CASGAHTMNTEAFF
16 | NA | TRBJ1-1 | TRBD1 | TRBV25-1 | TGTGCCAGCAGTGAATGGGGGGGGACAGTATCCACTGAAGCTTTCTTT | CASSEWGGTVSTEAFF
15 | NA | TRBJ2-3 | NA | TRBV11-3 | TGTGCCAGCAGCTACCGGGACCGCAGCACAGATACGCAGTATTTT | CASSYRDRSTDTQYF
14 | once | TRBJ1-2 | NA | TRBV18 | TGTGCCAGCTCACCACAAGGTCCATTCTATGGCTACACCTTC | CASSPQGPFYGYTF
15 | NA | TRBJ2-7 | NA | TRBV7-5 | TGTGCCAGCAGCTCCGGGACTAGCGCGACCTACGAGCAGTACTTC | CASSSGTSATYEQYF
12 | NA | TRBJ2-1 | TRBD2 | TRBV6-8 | TGTGCCATCGGTCTAGCGGGGAATGAGCAGTTCTTC | CAIGLAGNEQFF
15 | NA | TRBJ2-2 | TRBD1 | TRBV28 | TGTGCCAGCAGTTTTTGGACAGGAAACACCGGGGAGCTGTTTTTT | CASSFWTGNTGELFF
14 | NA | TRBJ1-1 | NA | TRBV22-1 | TGTGCCAGCAGTGATAGGACAGGGGACACTGAAGCTTTCTTT | CASSDRTGDTEAFF
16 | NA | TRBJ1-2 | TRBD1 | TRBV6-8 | TGTGCCATCAGTGCGGGGGACAGGGTCGGCCTGAATGGCTACACCTTC | CAISAGDRVGLNGYTF
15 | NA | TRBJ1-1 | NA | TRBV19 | TGTGCCAGCAACCACTTGGGGATGCAGAACACTGAAGCTTTCTTT | CASNHLGMQNTEAFF
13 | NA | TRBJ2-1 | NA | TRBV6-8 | TGTGCCAGCAGTTACGGCCCCGACAATGAGCAGTTCTTC | CASSYGPDNEQFF
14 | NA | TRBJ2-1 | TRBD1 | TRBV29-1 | TGCAGCGTTACCGGGACAGGGATTCACAATGAGCAGTTCTTC | CSVTGTGIHNEQFF
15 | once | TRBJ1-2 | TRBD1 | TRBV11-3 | TGTGCCAGCACTCCCTTAAGACAGGGGTTATATGGCTACACCTTC | CASTPLRQGLYGYTF
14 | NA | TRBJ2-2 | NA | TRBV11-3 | TGTGCCAGCACGCGACAGTTGAACACCGGGGAGCTGTTTTTT | CASTRQLNTGELFF